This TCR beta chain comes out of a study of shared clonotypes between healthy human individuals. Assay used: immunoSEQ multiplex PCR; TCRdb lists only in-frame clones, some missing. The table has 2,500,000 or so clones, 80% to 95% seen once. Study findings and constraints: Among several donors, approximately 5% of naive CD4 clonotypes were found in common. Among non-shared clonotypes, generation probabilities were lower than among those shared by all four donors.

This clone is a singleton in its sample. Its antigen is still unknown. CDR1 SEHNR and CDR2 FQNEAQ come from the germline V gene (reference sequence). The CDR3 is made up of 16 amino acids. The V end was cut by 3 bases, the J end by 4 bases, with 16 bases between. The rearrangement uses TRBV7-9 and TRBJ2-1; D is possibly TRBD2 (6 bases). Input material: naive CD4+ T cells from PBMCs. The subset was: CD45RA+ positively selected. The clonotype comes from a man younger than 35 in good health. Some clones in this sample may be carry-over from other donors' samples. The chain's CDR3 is CASSFYGGVSYNEQFF. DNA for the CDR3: TGTGCCAGCAGCTTCTACGGGGGAGTAAGTTACAATGAGCAGTTCTTC.